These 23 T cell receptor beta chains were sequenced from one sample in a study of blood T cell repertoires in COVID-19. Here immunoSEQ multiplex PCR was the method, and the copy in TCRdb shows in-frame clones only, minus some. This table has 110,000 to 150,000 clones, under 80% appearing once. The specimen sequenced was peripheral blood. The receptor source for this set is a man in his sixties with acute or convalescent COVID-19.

In nucleotides, the CDR3 is TGTGCCAGCAGCCTTCAGGGATTAGCTAACTATGGCTACACCTTC. Translation: CASSLQGLANYGYTF. The J gene is TRBJ1-2, the V gene TRBV9; the D gene is possibly TRBD1 (5 bases). Trimming took off 4 bases at V and 0 bases at J, with 13 bases between the two ends. The CDR3 runs to 15 residues. Germline values: CDR1 SGDLS, CDR2 YYNGEE.

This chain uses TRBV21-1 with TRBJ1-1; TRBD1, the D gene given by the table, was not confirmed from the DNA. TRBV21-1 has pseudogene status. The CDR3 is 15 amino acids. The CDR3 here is CASNIVQGAGTEAFF. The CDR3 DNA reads TGTGCCAGCAATATCGTACAGGGGGCAGGGACTGAAGCTTTCTTT.

CDR3 residues: CASSYGAGGYYGYTF. The CDR3, as DNA: TGTGCCAGCAGTTACGGCGCAGGGGGGTACTATGGCTACACCTTC. V and J are TRBV6-5 and TRBJ1-2; the match to TRBD1 covers 7 bases. The CDR3 totals 15 residues. Germline V gene sequence: CDR1 MNHEY, CDR2 SVGAGI. Germline trimming cut 2 bases from V and 3 bases from J; bases unmatched to any gene: 6.

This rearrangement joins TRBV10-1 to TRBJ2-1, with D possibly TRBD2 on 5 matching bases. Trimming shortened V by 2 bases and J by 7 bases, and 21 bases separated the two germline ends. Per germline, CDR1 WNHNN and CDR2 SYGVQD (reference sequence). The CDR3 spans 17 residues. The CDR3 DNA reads TGCGCCAGCAGTGAGGATTCCGCGGGCCGCATCGGGAATGAGCAGTTCTTC. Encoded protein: CASSEDSAGRIGNEQFF.

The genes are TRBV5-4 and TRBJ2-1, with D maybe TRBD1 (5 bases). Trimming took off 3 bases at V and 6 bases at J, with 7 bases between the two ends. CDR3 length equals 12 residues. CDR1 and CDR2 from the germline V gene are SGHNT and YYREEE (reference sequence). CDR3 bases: TGTGCCAGCAGCTACGACAGCAATGAGCAGTTCTTC. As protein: CASSYDSNEQFF.

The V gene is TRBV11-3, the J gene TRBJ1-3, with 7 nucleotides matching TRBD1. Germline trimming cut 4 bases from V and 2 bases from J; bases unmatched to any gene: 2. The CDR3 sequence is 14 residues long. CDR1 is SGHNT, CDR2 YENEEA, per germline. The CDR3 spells CASSSGQPGNTIYF. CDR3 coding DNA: TGTGCCAGCAGCTCGGGACAGCCTGGAAACACCATATATTTT.

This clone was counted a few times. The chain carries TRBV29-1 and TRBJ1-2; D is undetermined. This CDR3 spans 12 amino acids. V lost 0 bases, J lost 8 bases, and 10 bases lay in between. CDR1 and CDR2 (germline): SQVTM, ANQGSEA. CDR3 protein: CSVEDSRGGYTF. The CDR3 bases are TGCAGCGTTGAAGACTCCCGGGGAGGCTACACCTTC. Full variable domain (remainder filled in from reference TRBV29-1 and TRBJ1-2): SAVISQKPSRDICQRGTSLTIQCQVDSQVTMMFWYRQQPGQSLTLIATANQGSEATYESGFVIDKFPISRPNLTFSTLTVSNMSPEDSSIYLCSVEDSRGGYTFGSGTRLTVV.

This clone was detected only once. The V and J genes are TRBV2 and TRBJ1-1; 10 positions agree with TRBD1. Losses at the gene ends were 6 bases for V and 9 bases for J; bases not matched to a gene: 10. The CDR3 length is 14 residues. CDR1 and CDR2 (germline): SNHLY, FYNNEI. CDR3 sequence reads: CASRGTGELLQAFF. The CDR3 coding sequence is TGTGCCAGCAGAGGGACAGGGGAGTTACTCCAAGCTTTCTTT.

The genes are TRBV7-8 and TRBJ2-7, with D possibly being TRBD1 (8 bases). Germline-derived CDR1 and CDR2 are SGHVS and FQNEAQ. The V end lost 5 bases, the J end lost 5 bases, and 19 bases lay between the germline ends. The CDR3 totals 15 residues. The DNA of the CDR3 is TGTGCCAGCAGCACCAGGACAGGGAGGGTGGACGAGCAGTACTTC. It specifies CASSTRTGRVDEQYF.

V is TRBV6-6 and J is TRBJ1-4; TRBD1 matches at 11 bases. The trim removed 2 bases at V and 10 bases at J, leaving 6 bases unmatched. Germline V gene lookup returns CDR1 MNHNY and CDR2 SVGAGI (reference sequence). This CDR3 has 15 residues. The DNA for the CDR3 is TGTGCCAGCAGTTACGACCACGGACAGGGGGCAAAACTGTTTTTT. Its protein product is CASSYDHGQGAKLFF.

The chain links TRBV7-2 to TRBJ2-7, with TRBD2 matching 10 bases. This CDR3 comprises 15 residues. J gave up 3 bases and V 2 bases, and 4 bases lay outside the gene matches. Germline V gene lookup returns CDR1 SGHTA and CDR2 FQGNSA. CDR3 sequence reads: CASSLSGGALYEQYF. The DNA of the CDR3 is TGTGCCAGCAGCTTAAGCGGGGGGGCTCTCTACGAGCAGTACTTC.

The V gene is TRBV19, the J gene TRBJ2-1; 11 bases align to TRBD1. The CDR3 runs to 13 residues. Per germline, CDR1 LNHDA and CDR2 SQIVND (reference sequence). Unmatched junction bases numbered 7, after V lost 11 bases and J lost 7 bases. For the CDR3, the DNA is TGTGCCTCGGGACAGGGGGTTATTAATGAGCAGTTCTTC. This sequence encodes CASGQGVINEQFF.

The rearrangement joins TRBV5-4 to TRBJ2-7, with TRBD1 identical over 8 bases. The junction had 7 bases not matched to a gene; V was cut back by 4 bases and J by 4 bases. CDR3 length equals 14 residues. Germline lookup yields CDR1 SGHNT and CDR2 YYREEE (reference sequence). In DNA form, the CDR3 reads TGTGCCAGCAGCCCCGGGACAGGCGGGTACGAGCAGTACTTC. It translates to CASSPGTGGYEQYF.

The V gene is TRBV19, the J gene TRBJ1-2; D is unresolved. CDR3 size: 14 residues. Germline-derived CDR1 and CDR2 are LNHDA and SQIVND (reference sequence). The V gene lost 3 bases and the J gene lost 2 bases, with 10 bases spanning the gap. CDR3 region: CASSILAGNYGYTF. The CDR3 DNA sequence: TGTGCCAGTAGTATCCTGGCCGGGAACTATGGCTACACCTTC.

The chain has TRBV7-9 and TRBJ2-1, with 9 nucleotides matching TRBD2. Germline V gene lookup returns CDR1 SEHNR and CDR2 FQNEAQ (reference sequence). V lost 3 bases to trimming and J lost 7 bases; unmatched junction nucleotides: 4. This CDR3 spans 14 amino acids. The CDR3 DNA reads TGTGCCAGCAGCTTTAGCGGGAGTGGGAATGAGCAGTTCTTC. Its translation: CASSFSGSGNEQFF. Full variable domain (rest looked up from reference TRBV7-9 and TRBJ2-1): DTGVSQNPRHKITKRGQNVTFRCDPISEHNRLYWYRQTLGQGPEFLTYFQNEAQLEKSRLLSDRFSAERPKGSFSTLEIQRTEQGDSAMYLCASSFSGSGNEQFFGPGTRLTVL.

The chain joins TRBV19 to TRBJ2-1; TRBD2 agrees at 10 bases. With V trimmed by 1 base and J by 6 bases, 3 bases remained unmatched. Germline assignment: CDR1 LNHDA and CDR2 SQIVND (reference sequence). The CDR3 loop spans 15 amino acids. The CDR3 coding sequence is TGTGCCAGTAGTATAGTAGCGGGAGGAGGCAATGAGCAGTTCTTC. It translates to CASSIVAGGGNEQFF.

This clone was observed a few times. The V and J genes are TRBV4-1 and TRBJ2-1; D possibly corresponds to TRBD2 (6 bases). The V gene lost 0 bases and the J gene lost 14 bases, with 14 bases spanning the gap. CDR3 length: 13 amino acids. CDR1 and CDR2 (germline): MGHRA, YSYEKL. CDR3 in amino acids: CASSQDGGTGEFF. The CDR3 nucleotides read TGCGCCAGCAGCCAAGATGGAGGGACGGGTGAGTTCTTC.

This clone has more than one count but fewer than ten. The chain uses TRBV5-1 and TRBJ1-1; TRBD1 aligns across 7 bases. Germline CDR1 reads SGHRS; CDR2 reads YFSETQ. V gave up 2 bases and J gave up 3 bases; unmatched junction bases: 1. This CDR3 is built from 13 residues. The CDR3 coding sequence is TGCGCCAGCAGCTTTCAGGGGGACACTGAAGCTTTCTTT. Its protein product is CASSFQGDTEAFF.

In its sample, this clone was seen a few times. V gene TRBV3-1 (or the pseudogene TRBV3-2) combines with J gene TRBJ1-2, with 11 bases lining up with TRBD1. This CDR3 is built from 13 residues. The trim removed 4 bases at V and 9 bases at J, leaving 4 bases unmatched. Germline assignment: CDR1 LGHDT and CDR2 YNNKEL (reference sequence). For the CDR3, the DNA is TGTGCCAGCAGCCCCGGGACAGGGGGGAGCTACACCTTC. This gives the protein CASSPGTGGSYTF.

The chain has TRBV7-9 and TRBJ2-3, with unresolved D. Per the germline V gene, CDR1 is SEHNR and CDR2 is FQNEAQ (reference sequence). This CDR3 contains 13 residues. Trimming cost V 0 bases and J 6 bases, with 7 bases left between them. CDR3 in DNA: TGTGCCAGCAGCTTAGCCCCGGAGGATACGCAGTATTTT. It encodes CASSLAPEDTQYF.

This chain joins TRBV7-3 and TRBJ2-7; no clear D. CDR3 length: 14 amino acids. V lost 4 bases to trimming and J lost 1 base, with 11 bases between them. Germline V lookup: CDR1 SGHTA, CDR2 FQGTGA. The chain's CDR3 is CASSSSANSYEQYF. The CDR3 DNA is TGTGCCAGCAGCTCCTCAGCGAATTCCTACGAGCAGTACTTC.

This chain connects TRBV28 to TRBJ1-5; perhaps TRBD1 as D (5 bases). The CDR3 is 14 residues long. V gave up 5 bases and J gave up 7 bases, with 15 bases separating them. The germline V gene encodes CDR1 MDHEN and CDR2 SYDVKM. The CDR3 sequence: CASSLRRGRQPQHF. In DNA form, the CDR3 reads TGTGCCAGCAGTCTAAGGCGGGGCCGGCAGCCCCAGCATTTT.

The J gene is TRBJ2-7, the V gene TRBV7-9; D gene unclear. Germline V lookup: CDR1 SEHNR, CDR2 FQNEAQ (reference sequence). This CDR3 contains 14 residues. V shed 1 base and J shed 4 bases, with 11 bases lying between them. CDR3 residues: CASSLDRSLYEQYF. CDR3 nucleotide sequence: TGTGCCAGCAGCTTAGATCGATCCCTATACGAGCAGTACTTC.